This TCR beta chain stems from a study of blood T cells in healthy people across ages. Details on this clonotype: Its cognate antigen is unknown.

The germline CDR1 and CDR2 sequences are MNHEY and SVGAGI. The V segment lost 10 bases and the J segment 5 bases; nucleotides outside the gene matches: 13. The CDR3 consists of 14 residues. Sample-barcoded 5' priming and a J-beta primer mix drove a second PCR of about 7 to 11 cycles. TCRdb redid the calling of the 5' RACE reads with MiXCR, one entry per CDR3 protein. The data hold around 1,600,000 distinct CDR3 sequences, with approximately 43% observed a single time. Findings and limits, study-wide: It was the long-lived donors that had more naive CD4+ cells and higher diversity than aged donors. While age rose, TCR beta diversity per million T cells dropped in a roughly linear way.

The chain has TRBV6-5 and TRBJ2-7, with 8 bases fitting TRBD2. Sequences were obtained from blood. The clonotype originates from a woman in her late teens or twenties in good health. The CDR3 spells CATGGGLASNEQYF. CDR3 nucleotides: TGTGCCACCGGGGGGGGACTGGCTTCTAACGAGCAGTACTTC.